The rows below give T cell receptor beta chains drawn from one sample of a study of T-cell reconstitution after alpha-beta-depleted transplantation in children. TCRdb recomputed calls from the PCR reads with MiXCR, one row per CDR3 protein. The sample records 600,000 or so distinct CDR3 sequences, around 23% being singletons. The sample was PBMCs, mostly from graft donor cells, taken 360 days after TCRalphabeta/CD19-depleted stem cell transplant. The receptors shown here come from a boy less than two years old who had a stem cell transplant for acute myeloid leukemia, so the T cells may come from the graft donor. CDR3s include the opening cysteine and the closing phenylalanine or tryptophan. The D gene is left open where the match is weak. The listing skips clone size in some rows; elsewhere it reads once, few, many or a size class.

V	D	J	size	CDR3	DNA
TRBV25-1	-	TRBJ2-2	many	CASTSQLGLATGELFF	TGTGCCAGCACCTCTCAGCTAGGGCTTGCAACCGGGGAGCTGTTTTTT
TRBV12-3/TRBV12-4	-	TRBJ1-5	few	CASAGGSYQPQHF	TGTGCCTCAGCGGGGGGGTCTTATCAGCCCCAGCATTTT
TRBV28	-	TRBJ1-2	-	CASSRAPTRPDGYTF	TGTGCCAGCAGCCGCGCCCCGACTCGTCCAGATGGCTACACCTTC
TRBV29-1	TRBD1	TRBJ1-2	few	CSGAGTGGGVAGYTF	TGCAGCGGTGCCGGGACAGGGGGCGGAGTGGCCGGCTACACCTTC
TRBV11-2	-	TRBJ2-2	-	CASSPTMGRTGELFF	TGTGCCAGCAGCCCCACCATGGGTCGGACCGGGGAGCTGTTTTTT
TRBV6-5	-	TRBJ2-2	-	CASSYSTGRAWELFF	TGTGCCAGCAGTTACTCGACGGGCCGGGCCTGGGAGCTGTTTTTT
TRBV30	-	TRBJ2-7	-	CAWSPLAGDYEQYF	TGTGCCTGGAGTCCGCTAGCCGGGGACTACGAGCAGTACTTC
TRBV11-1	TRBD1	TRBJ2-7	few	CASSLSPLTGDGFSYEQYF	TGTGCCAGCAGCTTATCTCCTTTAACAGGGGACGGGTTCTCCTACGAGCAGTACTTC
TRBV12-3/TRBV12-4	-	TRBJ1-2	-	CASSLFWLPNYGYTF	TGTGCCAGCAGTTTATTCTGGCTACCTAACTATGGCTACACCTTC
TRBV29-1	-	TRBJ2-7	few	CSVEGASLRKSSYEQYF	TGCAGCGTTGAAGGGGCCAGCCTCAGGAAAAGCTCCTACGAGCAGTACTTC
TRBV6-5	-	TRBJ2-1	-	CASSYSNGGPYNEQFF	TGTGCCAGCAGTTACTCGAACGGGGGGCCCTACAATGAGCAGTTCTTC
TRBV5-6	-	TRBJ1-5	many	CASSWGGRAQPQHF	TGTGCCAGCAGTTGGGGGGGCAGGGCTCAGCCCCAGCATTTT
TRBV11-3	-	TRBJ1-1	few	CASSLEGLTEAFF	TGTGCCAGCAGCTTAGAGGGCCTCACTGAAGCTTTCTTT
TRBV12-3/TRBV12-4	-	TRBJ1-1	many	CASSVIGTEAFF	TGTGCCAGCAGTGTCATAGGCACTGAAGCTTTCTTT
TRBV18	TRBD2	TRBJ2-1	many	CASSPLWTSGGENSYNEQFF	TGTGCCAGCTCACCGCTCTGGACTAGCGGGGGGGAAAACTCCTACAATGAGCAGTTCTTC
TRBV20-1	-	TRBJ1-5	-	CSARQGINQPQHF	TGCAGTGCTAGACAGGGGATTAATCAGCCCCAGCATTTT
TRBV6-6	-	TRBJ1-1	few	CASSYAREGGFFF	TGTGCCAGCAGTTATGCCCGGGAGGGTGGGTTTTTCTTT
TRBV29-1	-	TRBJ2-1	many	CSVAGSGYNEQFF	TGCAGCGTTGCAGGGTCTGGGTACAATGAGCAGTTCTTC